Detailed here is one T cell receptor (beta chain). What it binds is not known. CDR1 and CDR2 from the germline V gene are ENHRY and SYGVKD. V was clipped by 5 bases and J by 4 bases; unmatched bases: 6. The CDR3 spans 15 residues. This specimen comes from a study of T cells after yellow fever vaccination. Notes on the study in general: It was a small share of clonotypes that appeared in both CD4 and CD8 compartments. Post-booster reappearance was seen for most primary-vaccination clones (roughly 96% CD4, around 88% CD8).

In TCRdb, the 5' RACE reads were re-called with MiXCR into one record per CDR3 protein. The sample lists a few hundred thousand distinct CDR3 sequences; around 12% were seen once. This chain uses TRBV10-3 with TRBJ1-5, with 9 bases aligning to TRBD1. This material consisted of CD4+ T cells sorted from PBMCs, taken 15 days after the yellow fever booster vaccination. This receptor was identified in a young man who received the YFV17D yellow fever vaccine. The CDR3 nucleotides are TGTGCCATCAGTACGGGACAGGGCGTGAATCAGCCCCAGCATTTT. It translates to CAISTGQGVNQPQHF.